This is a list of T cell receptor beta chains from one sample in a study of T cells in localized non-small cell lung cancer. The method was immunoSEQ multiplex PCR; TCRdb's version includes in-frame clones alone and lacks a portion of them. The sample has approximately 43,000 clones, around 83% seen once. The sample here was peripheral blood, taken before any cancer treatment. Every receptor here comes from a woman between 18 and 55 years old with stage III lung adenocarcinoma. Both conserved end residues are part of each CDR3. D genes are given only for firm matches. Clone size is not always given. Where it is, it says once, few, many or a class for expanded clones.

TRBV7-6	-	TRBJ2-2	-	CASSLVVDTGELFF	TGTGCCAGCAGCTTAGTCGTAGACACCGGGGAGCTGTTTTTT
TRBV6-1	-	TRBJ2-1	once	CASSSSGGEQFF	TGTGCCAGCAGTTCTTCCGGGGGAGAGCAGTTCTTC
TRBV7-2	-	TRBJ2-7	-	CASSPYVSPRRYF	TGTGCCAGCAGCCCCTACGTAAGCCCCCGTCGGTACTTC
TRBV6-1	-	TRBJ2-7	-	CASSVRVSYEQYF	TGTGCCAGCAGTGTGCGCGTCTCCTACGAGCAGTACTTC
TRBV11-2	-	TRBJ1-5	-	CASSFSAGNTPQHF	TGTGCCAGCAGCTTTTCGGCAGGGAACACGCCCCAGCATTTT
TRBV4-1	TRBD2	TRBJ2-7	once	CASSQLAGGFHEQYF	TGCGCCAGCAGCCAACTAGCGGGGGGTTTTCACGAGCAGTACTTC
TRBV25-1	-	TRBJ1-1	-	CATIKGEGTEAFF	TGTGCCACCATAAAGGGGGAAGGCACTGAAGCTTTCTTT
TRBV30	-	TRBJ2-1	-	CAWRPNTHNEQFF	TGTGCCTGGAGACCGAATACCCACAATGAGCAGTTCTTC
TRBV6-1	-	TRBJ2-5	-	CASRRTAGGETQYF	TGTGCCAGCAGGCGTACTGCTGGGGGGGAGACCCAGTACTTC
TRBV5-1	-	TRBJ2-5	-	CASSLGASMRETQYF	TGCGCCAGCAGCTTGGGAGCTAGTATGAGAGAGACCCAGTACTTC
TRBV4-1	-	TRBJ1-1	few	CASSQDGQGTTEAFF	TGCGCCAGCAGCCAAGATGGGCAGGGTACGACTGAAGCTTTCTTT
TRBV11-2	TRBD1	TRBJ1-1	-	CASSPRVDRVTEAFF	TGTGCCAGCAGCCCGCGGGTTGACAGGGTCACTGAAGCTTTCTTT
TRBV19	-	TRBJ2-1	-	CASSRDQNEQFF	TGTGCCAGTAGTCGGGACCAGAATGAGCAGTTCTTC
TRBV5-1	TRBD2	TRBJ2-1	-	CASSLALAGTNEQFF	TGCGCCAGCAGCTTGGCACTAGCGGGGACAAATGAGCAGTTCTTC
TRBV9	-	TRBJ2-1	-	CASSVRGESSYNEQFF	TGTGCCAGCAGCGTCCGGGGCGAGAGCTCCTACAATGAGCAGTTCTTC
TRBV18	TRBD2	TRBJ2-7	-	CASSPLAGAPGEQYF	TGTGCCAGCTCACCCTTAGCGGGGGCCCCCGGCGAGCAGTACTTC
TRBV2	-	TRBJ2-5	-	CASSGLWSQETQYF	TGTGCCAGCAGTGGCTTGTGGTCCCAAGAGACCCAGTACTTC
TRBV9	-	TRBJ1-6	once	CASSRQESSYNSPLHF	TGTGCCAGCAGCCGACAGGAGAGCTCCTATAATTCACCCCTCCACTTT
TRBV7-8	-	TRBJ1-6	-	CASSQQGPSSPLHF	TGTGCCAGCAGCCAACAGGGTCCGAGCTCACCCCTCCACTTT
TRBV6-6	-	TRBJ1-5	-	CASSYSLRESNQPQHF	TGTGCCAGCAGTTACTCGCTCAGGGAAAGCAATCAGCCCCAGCATTTT
TRBV7-4	-	TRBJ1-5	-	CASSPRQCRQPQHF	TGTGCCAGCAGCCCCCGACAGTGCAGGCAGCCCCAGCATTTT
TRBV7-2	TRBD1	TRBJ2-7	-	CASSQGETYEQYF	TGTGCCAGCAGTCAGGGGGAGACCTACGAGCAGTACTTC
TRBV10-3	-	TRBJ1-4	-	CAISEGSTGRNEKLFF	TGTGCCATCAGTGAGGGGAGTACAGGGCGTAATGAAAAACTGTTTTTT
TRBV19	TRBD2	TRBJ2-7	once	CASKSAGGGTIYEQYF	TGTGCCAGTAAGTCTGCTGGCGGGGGGACAATTTACGAGCAGTACTTC
TRBV11-1	-	TRBJ2-3	-	CASSLEQGSADTQYF	TGTGCCAGCAGCTTAGAGCAGGGTTCAGCAGATACGCAGTATTTT
TRBV2	-	TRBJ2-2	-	CASSWDRVDTGELFF	TGTGCCAGCAGTTGGGATAGGGTGGACACCGGGGAGCTGTTTTTT
TRBV9	-	TRBJ2-1	-	CASSVGTIGTAEQFF	TGTGCCAGCAGCGTAGGGACTATTGGCACAGCTGAGCAGTTCTTC
TRBV2	TRBD1	TRBJ1-1	-	CASSVQGANTEAFF	TGTGCCAGCAGTGTCCAGGGGGCGAACACTGAAGCTTTCTTT
TRBV29-1	TRBD2	TRBJ2-5	-	CSVVAGDGETQYF	TGCAGCGTTGTAGCGGGGGACGGGGAGACCCAGTACTTC
TRBV7-8	-	TRBJ1-5	-	CASSQPGRIDQPQHF	TGTGCCAGCAGCCAGCCCGGACGAATAGATCAGCCCCAGCATTTT
TRBV7-8	-	TRBJ2-2	-	CASSFTGGINTGELFF	TGTGCCAGCAGCTTCACAGGCGGAATCAACACCGGGGAGCTGTTTTTT
TRBV15	TRBD1	TRBJ2-7	-	CATSRDGTGLYEQYF	TGTGCCACCAGCAGAGACGGGACAGGTTTGTACGAGCAGTACTTC
TRBV14	-	TRBJ1-4	once	CASSQKGGTNEKLFF	TGTGCCAGCAGCCAAAAAGGGGGAACTAATGAAAAACTGTTTTTT
TRBV5-4	TRBD1	TRBJ1-6	few	CASSSGTGGSYNSPLHF	TGTGCCAGCAGCTCAGGGACAGGGGGCTCGTATAATTCACCCCTCCACTTT
TRBV4-1	-	TRBJ1-5	-	CASSQGGNQPQHF	TGCGCCAGCAGCCAAGGCGGGAATCAGCCCCAGCATTTT
TRBV5-6	-	TRBJ2-2	few	CASSFGSGELFF	TGTGCCAGCAGCTTCGGATCCGGGGAGCTGTTTTTT
TRBV6-1	-	TRBJ1-2	-	CASKVLGGNYGYTF	TGTGCCAGCAAGGTCCTGGGGGGGAACTATGGCTACACCTTC
TRBV30	-	TRBJ2-1	-	CAWGHLNEQFF	TGTGCTTGGGGGCACCTCAATGAGCAGTTCTTC
TRBV14	-	TRBJ1-1	few	CASSPPGGDMNTEAFF	TGTGCCAGCAGTCCCCCGGGGGGGGACATGAACACTGAAGCTTTCTTT
TRBV2	TRBD1	TRBJ1-6	-	CASRPGGPSRIPLHF	TGTGCCAGCAGACCAGGGGGCCCTTCCAGGATACCCCTCCACTTT
TRBV5-1	-	TRBJ2-3	-	CASSLRMAPRDTQYF	TGCGCCAGCAGCTTGCGTATGGCACCCCGGGATACGCAGTATTTT
TRBV2	-	TRBJ2-5	-	CASSGSGNLETQYF	TGTGCCAGCAGTGGGAGCGGTAATCTTGAGACCCAGTACTTC
TRBV7-8	-	TRBJ2-2	-	CASSLSWADHTGELFF	TGTGCCAGCAGCTTATCGTGGGCGGATCACACCGGGGAGCTGTTTTTT
TRBV21-1	-	TRBJ2-1	-	CASSKALLGQRSWGNEQFF	TGTGCCAGCAGCAAAGCGCTTTTAGGTCAGAGGTCGTGGGGGAATGAGCAGTTCTTC
TRBV6-5	TRBD1	TRBJ1-5	-	CASSYGQGTGQPQHF	TGTGCCAGCAGTTACGGACAGGGGACAGGTCAGCCCCAGCATTTT
TRBV5-1	-	TRBJ2-7	-	CASSLDSTTYEQYF	TGCGCCAGCAGCTTGGACAGTACTACCTACGAGCAGTACTTC